One sample yielded the 13 T cell receptor beta chains listed below, sequenced in a study of blood T cell repertoires in COVID-19. The data were produced by immunoSEQ multiplex PCR, yet TCRdb's version contains in-frame clones alone and is incomplete. The sample consists of about 370,000 clones, around 92% of them appearing once. Source material: peripheral blood. Receptors were obtained from a woman in her thirties with COVID-19, enrolled during active disease.

V gene TRBV7-9 combines with J gene TRBJ1-6; the D gene is possibly TRBD1 (5 bases). This CDR3 has 13 residues. Germline values: CDR1 SEHNR, CDR2 FQNEAQ (reference sequence). V was cut by 1 base and J by 7 bases, with 5 bases left in between. CDR3 nucleotide sequence: TGTGCCAGCAGCTTAGGACAGAATTCACCCCTCCACTTT. As protein: CASSLGQNSPLHF.

This chain links TRBV27 with TRBJ1-1; D is undetermined. V shed 2 bases and J shed 5 bases, with 12 bases lying between them. This CDR3 has 14 amino acids. Per the germline V gene, CDR1 is MNHEY and CDR2 is SMNVEV (reference sequence). The CDR3 is CASSLVLGGTEAFF. CDR3 sequence (DNA): TGTGCCAGCAGTTTAGTGTTAGGAGGGACTGAAGCTTTCTTT.

The J gene is TRBJ1-5, the V gene TRBV28; 12 positions agree with TRBD1. The V gene's germline CDR1 is MDHEN and CDR2 SYDVKM. The CDR3 length is 16 residues. V lost 7 bases, J lost 2 bases, and 6 bases stayed unmatched. The CDR3 protein is CASISGTGGGNQPQHF. CDR3 nucleotide sequence: TGTGCCAGCATATCCGGGACAGGGGGCGGCAATCAGCCCCAGCATTTT.

The V and J genes are TRBV6-6 and TRBJ1-1; D might be TRBD1 (5 bases). CDR1 is MNHNY and CDR2 is SVGAGI in the germline V gene (reference sequence). V dropped 7 bases and J dropped 3 bases, with 15 bases sitting between them. There are 14 residues in the CDR3. The CDR3 coding sequence is TGTGCCAGCACCTTCAACAGGCCCCACACTGAAGCTTTCTTT. Residues: CASTFNRPHTEAFF.

This clone has a single count. This chain connects TRBV14 to TRBJ2-1; 9 bases are shared with TRBD1. The CDR3 is 16 residues long. Trimming took 6 bases from V and 9 from J; bases not matched to a gene: 15. Looked up from germline, CDR1 is SGHDN and CDR2 is FVKESK. For the CDR3, the DNA is TGTGCCAGCAGAGAAACCGGGACAGGGAAGGTCAGTGAGCAGTTCTTC. Translated, it gives CASRETGTGKVSEQFF. The complete variable domain, with remaining parts taken from reference TRBV14 and TRBJ2-1, reads EAGVTQFPSHSVIEKGQTVTLRCDPISGHDNLYWYRRVMGKEIKFLLHFVKESKQDESGMPNNRFLAERTGGTYSTLKVQPAELEDSGVYFCASRETGTGKVSEQFFGPGTRLTVL.

This clone came up a few times. This chain uses TRBV6-5 with TRBJ2-1, with a tentative D call TRBD2 (5 bases). This CDR3 contains 13 residues. Germline V gives CDR1 MNHEY, CDR2 SVGAGI. V lost 8 bases and J lost 2, with 10 bases in between. In DNA, the CDR3 is TGTGCCAGCCTCTCGGGGACCTACAATGAGCAGTTCTTC. This codes for CASLSGTYNEQFF.

This chain links TRBV28 with TRBJ1-1; no definite D call. CDR3 length: 14 residues. CDR1 MDHEN and CDR2 SYDVKM come from the germline V gene. The germline V and J ends were trimmed by 1 base and 0 bases, with 6 bases remaining between them. The CDR3 sequence is CASSLFPVNTEAFF. DNA of the CDR3: TGTGCCAGCAGTTTATTTCCTGTGAACACTGAAGCTTTCTTT.

This clone was detected once. This rearrangement joins TRBV7-9 to TRBJ1-6, with TRBD1 identical over 8 bases. The J segment lost 9 bases and the V segment lost 5 bases, leaving 9 bases of the junction unmatched. The CDR3 runs to 15 residues. Germline CDR1 and CDR2: SEHNR and FQNEAQ (reference sequence). The DNA for the CDR3 is TGTGCCAGCAGCCCCAGGGGGCCGGCTAGTTCACCCCTCCACTTT. This gives the protein CASSPRGPASSPLHF.

This clone has only a few counts. This chain joins TRBV29-1 and TRBJ2-5, with D unresolved. Trimming shortened V by 4 bases and J by 1 base, and 13 bases separated the two germline ends. The CDR3 covers 14 residues. Germline V gene data show CDR1 as SQVTM and CDR2 as ANQGSEA. The CDR3: CSVAQINLQETQYF. CDR3 nucleotides: TGCAGCGTTGCCCAGATAAACCTCCAAGAGACCCAGTACTTC.

The rearrangement uses TRBV6-5 and TRBJ1-1, with TRBD1 matching over 10 bases. Germline CDR1 and CDR2: MNHEY and SVGAGI. The CDR3 sequence is 14 residues long. The J segment lost 3 bases and the V segment lost 3 bases, leaving 1 base of the junction unmatched. CDR3 DNA: TGTGCCAGCAGTTATGGGACAGGGGACACTGAAGCTTTCTTT. Translation gives CASSYGTGDTEAFF.

The chain carries TRBV7-9 and TRBJ2-2; TRBD1 matches 7 bases. Unmatched junction bases numbered 5, after V lost 3 bases and J lost 4 bases. Germline V gene data show CDR1 as SEHNR and CDR2 as FQNEAQ (reference sequence). The CDR3 length is 15 residues. CDR3 in DNA: TGTGCCAGCAGCTTCACAGGGGAGTCCACCGGGGAGCTGTTTTTT. Amino acid sequence: CASSFTGESTGELFF.

This clone was detected a few times. The CDR3 reads CASSGGGYWNTEAFF. DNA of the CDR3: TGTGCCAGCAGCGGAGGGGGCTATTGGAACACTGAAGCTTTCTTT. The chain recombines TRBV7-2 with TRBJ1-1, with TRBD1 matching 7 bases. Germline CDR1 and CDR2: SGHTA and FQGNSA. J was trimmed by 1 base and V by 5 bases; bases with no gene match: 7. This CDR3 has 15 residues.

This rearrangement joins TRBV6-5 to TRBJ2-7; TRBD1 matches 10 bases. The CDR3 has 15 residues. With V trimmed by 4 bases and J by 0 bases, 3 bases remained unmatched. Germline V gene data show CDR1 as MNHEY and CDR2 as SVGAGI. The CDR3 region has the DNA TGTGCCAGCAGTTCCCGGACAGGGGGCTCCTACGAGCAGTACGTC. Translation gives CASSSRTGGSYEQYV.